This T cell receptor (beta chain) was sequenced in a study of PD-L1 blockade in urothelial cancer. Looking at the study overall: Men with urothelial cancer arising in the bladder made up most of the roughly 29 patients. The analyses of blood took place 3 weeks (second dose) and 6 weeks after treatment start. Median T cell yield from blood was over 130,000.

The germline V gene has CDR1 SGHRS and CDR2 YFSETQ. V lost 3 bases, J lost 5 bases, and 5 bases stayed unmatched. CDR3 length equals 15 residues. Indicated time point: peripheral blood 6 weeks after treatment start. Locally advanced or metastatic urothelial carcinoma affected all patients. TCRdb's copy holds only in-frame clones and misses some; the assay was immunoSEQ multiplex PCR. The repertoire holds tens of thousands of clones, with less than 95% as singletons. The sequencing here drew on PBMCs, taken around atezolizumab (anti-PD-L1) treatment. The TCR comes from a man aged 65-85 years with urothelial cancer. The chain uses TRBV5-1 and TRBJ2-1, with 10 bases identical to TRBD2. Here the CDR3 reads CASSSIAGGNNEQFF. CDR3 nucleotides: TGCGCCAGCAGCTCGATAGCGGGAGGCAACAATGAGCAGTTCTTC.